The sequence of this T cell receptor beta chain was determined in a study of post-analysis software for immune sequencing data. Study results and caveats: F measure showed strong co-clustering of same-batch samples. Controls showed lower frequencies than patients for a few TRBV segments, and TRBV5-6, TRBV5-1 and TRBV20-1 were among these. People with multiple sclerosis had a significantly lower normalized Chao1 diversity than controls did.

The CDR3 has 15 amino acids. V was clipped by 8 bases and J by 0 bases, with 14 bases between them. Germline CDR1 reads SNHLY; CDR2 reads FYNNEI. Points on this clonotype: The antigen is not known.

TCR beta cDNA libraries included unique molecular identifiers. The T cell input of about 0.9 to 10 million gave around 540,000 cDNA molecules. TCRdb ran MiXCR on the PCR reads and lists one entry per CDR3 protein. This table has hundreds of thousands of distinct CDR3 sequences, 59% appearing once. This chain links TRBV2 with TRBJ2-1, with a weak D call TRBD2 (6 bases). This TCR derives from a girl aged 2 to 10 with multiple sclerosis. The sample comprised blood. CDR3 DNA: TGTGCCAGCCCGAACCTCGGGAGCTCCTACAATGAGCAGTTCTTC. This gives the protein CASPNLGSSYNEQFF.